This T cell receptor beta chain comes out of a study of blood T cell repertoires in COVID-19. Study-wide context: Spain, Italy and the United States supplied samples that represented acute and convalescent COVID-19. PBMCs, B-cell-depleted T cells, or T cells were the source of the cDNA or gDNA that made up the material.

In the authors' workflow: Amplifying reference gene primers gave estimates of nucleated cell counts. Sequencing used immunoSEQ multiplex PCR; TCRdb keeps in-frame clones, though not all of them. V and J calls and clone size are those listed in that table; D and trimming were worked out from the DNA. The sample consists of 500,000 to 600,000 clones, 85% to 90% of them appearing once. Losses at the gene ends were 4 bases for V and 3 bases for J; bases not matched to a gene: 10. Germline lookup yields CDR1 MNHNS and CDR2 SASEGT. The CDR3 consists of 17 residues. Seattle-derived patients entered the study during active infection and were followed longitudinally.

The receptor's source is a woman in her forties or fifties with COVID-19, enrolled during active disease. The rearrangement links TRBV6-1 to TRBJ2-3; 10 nucleotides agree with TRBD2. Input material: peripheral blood. The CDR3 sequence: CASSALAGGRVTDTQYF. CDR3 sequence (DNA): TGTGCCAGCAGTGCCTTAGCGGGGGGCCGGGTGACAGATACGCAGTATTTT.